Below, one T cell receptor (beta chain) is given with its context. The antigen is not known. The data were taken from a study of PD-1 blockade in classical Hodgkin lymphoma. Sequencing used immunoSEQ multiplex PCR; TCRdb keeps in-frame clones, though not all of them. The data contain roughly 17,000 clones, about 83% of them singletons. Study-wide results and limits: In newly diagnosed patients, baseline TCR diversity was reportedly below that of healthy donors. Complete responders possessed baseline diversity comparable to newly diagnosed patients.

This CDR3 has 15 residues. With 1 base clipped from V and 9 bases from J, the junction kept 3 bases outside the gene matches. From germline, CDR1 is SGHVS and CDR2 FQNEAQ. Documented time point: cycle 4 day 1 (C4D1), after less than 7 weeks of nivolumab. All patients relapsed after autologous stem cell transplantation, and brentuximab vedotin exposure varied. The TCR sequence derives from a human donor with classical Hodgkin lymphoma. The sequenced sample was peripheral blood mononuclear cells (PBMCs), obtained before the fourth cycle of nivolumab. The rearrangement joins TRBV7-8 to TRBJ1-6, with 10 bases lining up with TRBD1. The CDR3 nucleotides read TGTGCCAGCAGCTTAGAGGGACAGGGGAGTTCACCCCTCCACTTT. Its translation: CASSLEGQGSSPLHF.